This entry describes one T cell receptor (beta chain). It has no known antigen specificity. It has no much larger one-base neighbor in the sample; base qualities were not kept. The sequencer was an Illumina MiSeq. TCRdb reran the public reads through fastp at Q25 and MiXCR, keeping productive beta chains. Duplicate CDR3 protein sequences are folded into a single record with the most common DNA and genes. Within this sample are over 55,000 distinct CDR3 sequences, with roughly half of them counted one time only. The top ten hold less than 2.5% of the sample. The source of the sample is a study of type 1 regulatory T cells (dated by TCRdb to the early 2020s). About the full investigation: An in vitro protocol by which a Tr1-enriched, alloantigen-specific CD4 T cell product named T-allo10 was generated was characterized in the study. T-allo10 was being tested clinically in patients with hematological malignancies who were undergoing allogeneic hematopoietic stem cell transplantation. The study at large found these results: A more restricted TCR repertoire was observed in Tr1 cells than in non-Tr1 cells, and this restriction was interpreted in the study as alloantigen-induced clonal expansion.

The sequencing sample was made of cultured non-Tr1 T cells, either the whole culture or a sorted T cell fraction (not recorded which). This specimen's cell subset or site label, interpreted: non-Tr1 population from the T-allo10 product. The receptor was derived from a human donor in good health.

The DNA sequence follows: TGTGCCAGCAGTCGAACTAGCGGGGCCACAGATACGCAGTATTTT. It translates to CASSRTSGATDTQYF. The sequence links TRBV6-2 or TRBV6-3 to TRBJ2-3, with TRBD2 identical over 10 junction bases. The cysteine opens and the phenylalanine closes a CDR3 of 15 amino acids. This entry keeps only the CDR3 DNA: 45 bases, framed from base 1. In the germline V gene, CDR1 corresponds to MNHEY and CDR2 to SVGEGT. Trimmed from V: 5 bases; trimmed from J: 2 bases; junction bases lacking a gene match: 4.